The rows below give T cell receptor beta chains drawn from one sample of a study of molecular identifiers for immune sequencing clone quantification. TCRdb passed the PCR reads through MiXCR, listing each CDR3 protein once. The sample shows under 800,000 distinct CDR3 sequences, over 25% of them seen only once. The material sequenced was naive CD8+ T cells from blood, with Jurkat cell RNA spiked in. These receptors originate from a human donor in good health. Some libraries in this study had Jurkat cell RNA spiked in. Each CDR3 is given with its conserved first and last residue. The D gene is left open where the match is weak. Size is stated for part of the rows, as once, few or many counts, or as a class when the clone is expanded.

CASSLSPAYTEAFF,TGTGCCAGCAGTTTATCCCCAGCTTACACTGAAGCTTTCTTT,many,NA,TRBV27,TRBJ1-1
CASSPRQTYYGYTF,TGTGCCAGCAGCCCACGACAGACATACTATGGCTACACCTTC,NA,NA,TRBV9,TRBJ1-2
CATSDLFQPYEQYF,TGTGCCACCAGTGATTTGTTCCAACCCTACGAGCAGTACTTC,NA,NA,TRBV24-1,TRBJ2-7
CATSRGDRGHNEQFF,TGTGCCACCAGCAGAGGGGACAGGGGTCACAATGAGCAGTTCTTC,many,TRBD1,TRBV15,TRBJ2-1
CASSQDMAGGTEAFF,TGCGCCAGCAGCCAAGATATGGCGGGGGGCACTGAAGCTTTCTTT,NA,NA,TRBV4-3,TRBJ1-1
CAWSTGYEQYF,TGTGCCTGGTCGACAGGTTACGAGCAGTACTTC,many,NA,TRBV30,TRBJ2-7
CSARDGTGKYTGELFF,TGCAGTGCTAGGGATGGGACAGGGAAGTACACCGGGGAGCTGTTTTTT,NA,TRBD1,TRBV20-1,TRBJ2-2
CATNTGSNEQLF,TGTGCCACCAACACAGGGTCTAATGAGCAGCTCTTC,few,NA,TRBV24-1,TRBJ2-1
CASSPPGQGSTDTQYF,TGTGCCAGCTCACCACCGGGACAGGGGAGCACAGATACGCAGTATTTT,many,TRBD1,TRBV18,TRBJ2-3
CASQSSTELAKNIQYF,TGTGCCAGCCAATCATCAACGGAGCTAGCCAAAAACATTCAGTACTTC,many,NA,TRBV12-3/TRBV12-4,TRBJ2-4
CASSEGDSGANVMTF,TGTGCCAGCAGCGAGGGGGACTCTGGGGCCAACGTCATGACTTTC,few,NA,TRBV9,TRBJ2-6
CASSIQDRAHYEQYF,TGTGCCAGTAGTATACAGGACAGGGCCCACTACGAGCAGTACTTC,few,TRBD1,TRBV19,TRBJ2-7
CASSQTGAPETQYF,TGTGCCAGCAGCCAGACCGGGGCACCAGAGACCCAGTACTTC,NA,NA,TRBV12-3/TRBV12-4,TRBJ2-5
CASGAGQSRLDTQYF,TGTGCCAGCGGTGCAGGGCAGTCCAGACTAGATACGCAGTATTTT,NA,NA,TRBV2,TRBJ2-3
CASSQTGPAGELFF,TGTGCCAGCAGCCAGACAGGGCCCGCCGGGGAGCTGTTTTTT,many,TRBD1,TRBV3-1,TRBJ2-2
CASSDPSGGAGSDTQYF,TGTGCCAGCAGTGACCCTAGCGGGGGGGCTGGGTCAGATACGCAGTATTTT,NA,TRBD2,TRBV2,TRBJ2-3
CASSRDRGKETQYF,TGTGCCAGCAGCCGGGACAGGGGAAAAGAGACCCAGTACTTC,many,TRBD1,TRBV12-3/TRBV12-4,TRBJ2-5
CASSPTYTDTQYF,TGTGCCAGCAGCCCGACGTACACAGATACGCAGTATTTT,many,NA,TRBV5-6,TRBJ2-3